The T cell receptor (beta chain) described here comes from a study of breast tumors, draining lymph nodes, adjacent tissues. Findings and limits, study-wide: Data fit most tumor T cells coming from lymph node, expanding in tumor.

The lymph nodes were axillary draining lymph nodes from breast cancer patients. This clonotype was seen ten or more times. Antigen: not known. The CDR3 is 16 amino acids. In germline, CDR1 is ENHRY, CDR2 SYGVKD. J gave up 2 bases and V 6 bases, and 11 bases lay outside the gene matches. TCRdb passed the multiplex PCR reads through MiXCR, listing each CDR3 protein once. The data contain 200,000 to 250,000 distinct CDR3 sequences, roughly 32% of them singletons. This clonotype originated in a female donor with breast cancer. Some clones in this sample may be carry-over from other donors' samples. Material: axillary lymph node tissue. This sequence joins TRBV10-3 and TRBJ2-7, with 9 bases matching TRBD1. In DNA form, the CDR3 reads TGTGCCATCAGGGATTCCGGGACAGGGTCGGCCTACGAGCAGTACTTC. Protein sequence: CAIRDSGTGSAYEQYF.